The clone carrying this T cell receptor (beta chain) has a count of ten or more. No antigen is known for it. This sample was included in a study of T cell repertoires in cytomegalovirus infection. The CDR3 sequence is 15 residues long. Germline CDR1 and CDR2: SGHTA and FQGNSA. V lost 5 bases to trimming and J lost 9 bases, with 17 bases between them. TCRdb ran MiXCR on the reads and lists one entry per CDR3 protein. Altogether roughly 280,000 distinct CDR3 sequences are present, around 9% being singletons, with the ten largest covering roughly 16%. Study-wide findings and caveats: HLA-C-restricted, CMV-specific TCR beta clonotypes were dominant ex vivo.

This TCR derives from a human donor in good health (CMV status not recorded). Some clones in this sample may be carry-over from other donors' samples. This chain joins TRBV7-2 and TRBJ1-6; D gene unclear. Source material: PBMCs. CDR3 sequence (DNA): TGTGCCAGCAGCCCTTCCACAAGGGCGAGTTCACCCCTCCACTTT. This translates into CASSPSTRASSPLHF.